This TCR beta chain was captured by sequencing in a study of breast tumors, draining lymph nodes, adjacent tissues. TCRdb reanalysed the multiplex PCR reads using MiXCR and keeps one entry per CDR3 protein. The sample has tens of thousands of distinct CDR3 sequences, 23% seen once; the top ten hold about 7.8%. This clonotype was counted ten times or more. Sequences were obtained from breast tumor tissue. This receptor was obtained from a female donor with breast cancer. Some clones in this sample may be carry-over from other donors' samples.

The CDR3: CASSFRGRASGYEQYF. In DNA form, the CDR3 reads TGTGCCAGCAGCTTCCGCGGGAGGGCCTCAGGGTACGAGCAGTACTTC. The genes are TRBV7-2 and TRBJ2-7; 9 bases map to TRBD2. Germline CDR1 SGHTA, CDR2 FQGNSA. V lost 3 bases to trimming and J lost 4 bases; unmatched junction nucleotides: 10. The length of the CDR3 is 16 residues.